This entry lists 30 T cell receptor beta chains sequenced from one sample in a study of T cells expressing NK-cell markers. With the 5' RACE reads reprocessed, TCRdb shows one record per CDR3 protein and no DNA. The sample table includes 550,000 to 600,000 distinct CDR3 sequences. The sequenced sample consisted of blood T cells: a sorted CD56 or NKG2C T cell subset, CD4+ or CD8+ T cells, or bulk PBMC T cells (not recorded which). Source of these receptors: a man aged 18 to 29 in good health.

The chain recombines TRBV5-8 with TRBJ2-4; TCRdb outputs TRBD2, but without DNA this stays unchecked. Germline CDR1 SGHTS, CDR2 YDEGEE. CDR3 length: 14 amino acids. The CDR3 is CASSLTRGLNIQYF.

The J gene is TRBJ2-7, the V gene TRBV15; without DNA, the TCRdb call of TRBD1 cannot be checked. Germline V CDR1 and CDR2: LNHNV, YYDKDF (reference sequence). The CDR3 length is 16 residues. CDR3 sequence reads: CATSNMGQGITYEQYF.

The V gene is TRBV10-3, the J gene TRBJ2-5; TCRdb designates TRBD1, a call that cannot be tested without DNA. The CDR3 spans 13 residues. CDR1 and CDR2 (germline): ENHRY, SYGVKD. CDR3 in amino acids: CAISPGQQETQYF.

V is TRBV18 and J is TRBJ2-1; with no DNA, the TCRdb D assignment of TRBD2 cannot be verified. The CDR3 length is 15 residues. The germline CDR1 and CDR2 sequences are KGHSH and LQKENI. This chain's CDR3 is CASSPRGTSLLEQFF.

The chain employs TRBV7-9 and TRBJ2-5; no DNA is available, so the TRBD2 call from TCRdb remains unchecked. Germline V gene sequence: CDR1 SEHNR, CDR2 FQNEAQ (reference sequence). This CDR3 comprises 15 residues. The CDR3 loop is CASSLVGGRWETQYF.

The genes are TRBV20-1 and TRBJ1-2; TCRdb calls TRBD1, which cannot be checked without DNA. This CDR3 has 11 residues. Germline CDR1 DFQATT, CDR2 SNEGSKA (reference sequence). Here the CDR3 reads CSASPRGGYTF.

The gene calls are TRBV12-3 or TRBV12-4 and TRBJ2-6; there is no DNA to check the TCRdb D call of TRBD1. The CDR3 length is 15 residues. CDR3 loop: CASSPTGNGANVLTF.

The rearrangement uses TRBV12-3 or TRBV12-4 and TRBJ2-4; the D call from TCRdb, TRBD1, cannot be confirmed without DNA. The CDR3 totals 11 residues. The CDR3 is CAVGQWGIQYF.

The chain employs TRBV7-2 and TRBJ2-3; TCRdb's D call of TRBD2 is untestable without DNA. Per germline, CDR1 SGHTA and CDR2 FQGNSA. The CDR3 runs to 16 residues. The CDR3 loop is CASSQPDYLPRDTQYF. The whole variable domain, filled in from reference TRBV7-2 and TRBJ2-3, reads GAGVSQSPSNKVTEKGKDVELRCDPISGHTALYWYRQSLGQGLEFLIYFQGNSAPDKSGLPSDRFSAERTGGSVSTLTIQRTQQEDSAVYLCASSQPDYLPRDTQYFGPGTRLTVL.

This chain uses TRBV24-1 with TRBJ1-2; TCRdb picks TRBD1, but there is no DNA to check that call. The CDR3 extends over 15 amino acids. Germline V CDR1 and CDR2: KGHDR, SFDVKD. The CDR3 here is CATSTPGQGFDGYTF.

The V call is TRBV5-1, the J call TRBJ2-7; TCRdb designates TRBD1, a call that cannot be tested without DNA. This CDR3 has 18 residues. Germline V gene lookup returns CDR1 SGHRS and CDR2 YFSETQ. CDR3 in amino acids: CASSGSRDRVPSSYEQYF.

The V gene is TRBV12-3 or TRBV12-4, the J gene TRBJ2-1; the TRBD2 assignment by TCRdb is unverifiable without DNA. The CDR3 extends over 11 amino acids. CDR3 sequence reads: CASTGLVEQFF.

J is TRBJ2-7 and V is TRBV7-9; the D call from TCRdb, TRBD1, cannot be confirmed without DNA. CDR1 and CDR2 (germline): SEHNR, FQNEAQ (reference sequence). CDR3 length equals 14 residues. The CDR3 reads CASSFSRRAGEQYF. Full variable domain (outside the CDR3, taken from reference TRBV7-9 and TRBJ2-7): DTGVSQNPRHKITKRGQNVTFRCDPISEHNRLYWYRQTLGQGPEFLTYFQNEAQLEKSRLLSDRFSAERPKGSFSTLEIQRTEQGDSAMYLCASSFSRRAGEQYFGPGTRLTVT.

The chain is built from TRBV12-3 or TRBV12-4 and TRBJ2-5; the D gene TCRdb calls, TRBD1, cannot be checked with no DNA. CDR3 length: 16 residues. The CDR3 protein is CASYLGSLGGLETQYF.

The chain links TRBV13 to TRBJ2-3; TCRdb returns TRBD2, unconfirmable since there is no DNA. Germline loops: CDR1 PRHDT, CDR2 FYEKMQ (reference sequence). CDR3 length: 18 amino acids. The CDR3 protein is CASSLGPSGSGATDTQYF.

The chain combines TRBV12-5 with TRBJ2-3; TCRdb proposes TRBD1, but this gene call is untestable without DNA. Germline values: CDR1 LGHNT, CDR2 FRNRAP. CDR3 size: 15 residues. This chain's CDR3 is CASGPGTTSTDTQYF.

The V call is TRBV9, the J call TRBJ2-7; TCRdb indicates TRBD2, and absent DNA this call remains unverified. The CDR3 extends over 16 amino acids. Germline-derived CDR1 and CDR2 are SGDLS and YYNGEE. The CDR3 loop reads CASSVAAVPSGSEQYF.

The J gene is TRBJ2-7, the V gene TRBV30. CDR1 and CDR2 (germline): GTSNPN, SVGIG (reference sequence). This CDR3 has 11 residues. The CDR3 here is CAWENPYEQYF.

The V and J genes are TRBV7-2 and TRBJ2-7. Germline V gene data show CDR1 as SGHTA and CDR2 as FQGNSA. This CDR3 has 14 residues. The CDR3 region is CASSLRWTADEQYF. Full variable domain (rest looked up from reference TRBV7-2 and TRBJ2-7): GAGVSQSPSNKVTEKGKDVELRCDPISGHTALYWYRQSLGQGLEFLIYFQGNSAPDKSGLPSDRFSAERTGGSVSTLTIQRTQQEDSAVYLCASSLRWTADEQYFGPGTRLTVT.

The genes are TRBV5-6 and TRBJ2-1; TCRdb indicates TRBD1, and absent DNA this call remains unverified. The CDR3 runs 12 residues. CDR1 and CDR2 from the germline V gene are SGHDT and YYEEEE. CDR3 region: CASSLGYQGQFF.

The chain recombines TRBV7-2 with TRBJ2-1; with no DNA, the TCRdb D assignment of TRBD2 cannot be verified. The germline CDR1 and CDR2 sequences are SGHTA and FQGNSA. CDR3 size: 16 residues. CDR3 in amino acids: CASSSAPGLAVNEQFF. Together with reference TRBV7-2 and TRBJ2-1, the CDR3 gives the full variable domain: GAGVSQSPSNKVTEKGKDVELRCDPISGHTALYWYRQSLGQGLEFLIYFQGNSAPDKSGLPSDRFSAERTGGSVSTLTIQRTQQEDSAVYLCASSSAPGLAVNEQFFGPGTRLTVL.

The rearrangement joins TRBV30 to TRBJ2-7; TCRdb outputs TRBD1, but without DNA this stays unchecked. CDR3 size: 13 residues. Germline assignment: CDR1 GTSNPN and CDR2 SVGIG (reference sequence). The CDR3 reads CAWAGTHSYEQYF.

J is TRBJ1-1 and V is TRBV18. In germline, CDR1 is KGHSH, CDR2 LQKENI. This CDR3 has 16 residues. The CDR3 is CASSRNRAGRGTEAFF.

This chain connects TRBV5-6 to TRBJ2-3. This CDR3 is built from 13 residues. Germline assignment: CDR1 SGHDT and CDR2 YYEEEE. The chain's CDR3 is CASSGKRTDTQYF. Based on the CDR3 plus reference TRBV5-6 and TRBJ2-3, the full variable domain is DAGVTQSPTHLIKTRGQQVTLRCSPKSGHDTVSWYQQALGQGPQFIFQYYEEEERQRGNFPDRFSGHQFPNYSSELNVNALLLGDSALYLCASSGKRTDTQYFGPGTRLTVL.

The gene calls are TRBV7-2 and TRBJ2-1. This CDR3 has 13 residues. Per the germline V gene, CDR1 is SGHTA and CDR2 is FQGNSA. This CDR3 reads CASSPTWDDEQFF.

The chain's CDR3 is CASSPIAGSTDTQYF. The J gene is TRBJ2-3, the V gene TRBV18; as DNA is missing, the TRBD2 call by TCRdb cannot be tested. This CDR3 has 15 residues. Germline loops: CDR1 KGHSH, CDR2 LQKENI.

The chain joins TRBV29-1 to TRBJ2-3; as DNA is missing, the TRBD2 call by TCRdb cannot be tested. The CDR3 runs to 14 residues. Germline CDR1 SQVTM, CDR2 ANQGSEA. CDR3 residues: CSARLAGGQDTQYF.

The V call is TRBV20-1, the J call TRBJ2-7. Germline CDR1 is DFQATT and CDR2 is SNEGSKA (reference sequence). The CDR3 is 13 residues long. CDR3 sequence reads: CSASLNSLYEQYF.

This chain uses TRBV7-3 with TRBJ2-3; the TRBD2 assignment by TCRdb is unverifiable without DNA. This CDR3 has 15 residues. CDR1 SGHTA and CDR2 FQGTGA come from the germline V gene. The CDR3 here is CAIDEGGRYTDTQYF.

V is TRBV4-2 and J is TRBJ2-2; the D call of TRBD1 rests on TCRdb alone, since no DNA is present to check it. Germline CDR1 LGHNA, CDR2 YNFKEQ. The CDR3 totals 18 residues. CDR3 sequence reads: CASSQAPLGRANTGELFF.